This T cell receptor beta chain was observed in a study of molecular identifiers for immune sequencing clone quantification (dated by TCRdb to between 2018 and 2020). Regarding the complete study: For a replicate experiment, RNA from around 20,000 or 100,000 naive CD8 T cells was divided into five aliquots, of which four were sequenced. This methods study used CD8 T cells to benchmark TCR RNA copy counting and molecular-identifier clustering-based TCR repertoire sequencing (MIDCIRS). On the study overall, not on this receptor specifically: Highly expanded clone sizes could be underestimated if identical TCR molecules share a barcode. Naive libraries contained spiked-in Jurkat TCR RNA (around ten copies' worth), which is not part of the donor repertoire. Spiked-in Jurkat TCR RNA equal to a single cell's worth was reported to be detectable even within 1,100,000 naive CD8 T cells. Modeling estimated roughly 3.2 recovered TCR RNA copies per cell, compared with approximately 9.5 by digital PCR, which implies roughly 30% capture efficiency. Clones above 20 RNA copies held over 97% of molecules in CMV-specific effector cells but under 1% in naive cells. When barcode sub-clustering was left out, chimeric consensus sequences inflated TCR diversity, with chimeras reaching as high as 47%.

About this clonotype itself: Its antigen is unknown. Base quality data are lacking; no much larger clone is found one base away.

Naive CD8 T cell libraries were made from roughly 18,000 to 920,000 sorted cells using 10%, 30% or 50% of purified RNA. Naive CD8 T cells were FACS-sorted as CD8+CD4-CCR7+CD45RA+ on a BD FACSAria II into RLT Plus buffer. To test detection sensitivity, Jurkat RNA equal to approximately ten TCR copies was added to samples of about 17,000-1,100,000 naive CD8 T cells. CD8 T cells were enriched with RosetteSep CD8+ T Cell Enrichment Cocktail and Ficoll-Paque, followed by ACK red cell lysis. Library preparation used PCR. These reads were obtained on a NextSeq 500. Bulk TCR libraries were generated as previously described, with the TCR primers listed in Table S5 used. Purification of total RNA was performed with the Qiagen AllPrep DNA/RNA kit. Before any analysis, reads coming from multiple sequencing runs of the same library were combined into one pool. For the original study's pipeline: Reads were retained only if their TCR constant sequence matched exactly, and those retained reads were trimmed to 150 nt and grouped according to their 12-nt molecular barcodes. Reads in each barcode group were sub-clustered using a 15% Levenshtein threshold, and a quality-weighted consensus sequence was built for each RNA molecule. Non-functional sequences were discarded, and so were lower-count sequences lying one edit away from another sequence. Based on a fit of two negative binomial distributions, barcode sub-clusters having less than 20% of the maximum read count were discarded. TCRdb ran its own pipeline on the public reads, namely fastp trimming at Q25 and MiXCR clone calling, and kept in-frame beta chains. A single entry per CDR3 protein holds the most common genes and DNA from its merged rows. None of the V and J calls come from the authors' own analysis; TCRdb made them. The table for this sample lists nearly 650,000 distinct CDR3 sequences; roughly 27% of them were counted only once. The top ten constitute about 0.81% of the sample.

Sequenced: naive CD8+ T cells from blood, with Jurkat cell RNA spiked in. This specimen's cell subset or site label, per the study, means: FACS-sorted CD8+CD4-CCR7+CD45RA+ naive T cells. This receptor was taken from a human donor in good health. Some libraries in this study had Jurkat cell RNA spiked in.

The bases read TGTGCCAGCAGCGTAGAATATGAGAGGGGCCAAGAGACCCAGTACTTC. It translates as CASSVEYERGQETQYF. The sequence is built from TRBV9 and TRBJ2-5, with the D call perhaps TRBD1 or TRBD2, each one matching 5 bases. Looking up the germline V gene yields CDR1 SGDLS and CDR2 YYNGEE. From its cysteine to its phenylalanine, the CDR3 spans 16 amino acids. Left in the record is the CDR3 DNA by itself, 48 bases read in frame from the first base. V was cut back by 0 bases and J by 1 base, leaving a gap of 13 bases between them.